Listed below are T cell receptor beta chains from one sample, sequenced in a study of human T cells and chemical hapten exposure. MiXCR was run by TCRdb on the RACE reads, yielding one entry per CDR3 protein. The sample contains about 120,000 distinct CDR3 sequences, 9% to 14% of which appear only once. Sample: whole blood, taken in connection with sensitization to the hapten diphenylcyclopropenone (DPC). The receptors shown here come from a woman between 50 and 59 years old with alopecia areata. Some clones in this sample may be carry-over from other donors' samples. CDR3s include the opening cysteine and the closing phenylalanine or tryptophan. The D gene is left open where the match is weak. Clone sizes are given selectively: once, few, many, or a class where the clone is expanded.

>TRBD2|TRBJ2-2|TRBV3-1|many
CASSPHRAGAGELFF
TGTGCCAGCAGCCCCCACCGGGCGGGAGCCGGGGAGCTGTTTTTT
>TRBD1|TRBJ1-5|TRBV6-1|many
CASSRRGQGRGNQPQHF
TGTGCCAGCAGTCGGCGTGGACAGGGGAGGGGCAATCAGCCCCAGCATTTT
>TRBD1|TRBJ1-4|TRBV29-1|many
CSVTGVDGEKLFF
TGCAGCGTTACAGGGGTAGATGGTGAAAAACTGTTTTTT
>TRBD1|TRBJ1-1|TRBV12-3/TRBV12-4|few
CASTWDRGTEAFF
TGTGCCAGCACCTGGGACAGGGGCACTGAAGCTTTCTTT
>-|TRBJ2-2|TRBV20-1|-
CSATHRNGPGELFF
TGCAGTGCTACCCACCGTAATGGGCCCGGGGAGCTGTTTTTT
>-|TRBJ1-6|TRBV6-5|few
CASTPLQRSPLHF
TGTGCCAGCACTCCTCTGCAACGTTCACCCCTCCACTTT
>TRBD1|TRBJ1-5|TRBV6-2/TRBV6-3|many
CATRGFSQPQHF
TGTGCCACCAGGGGGTTTAGTCAGCCCCAGCATTTT
>TRBD2|TRBJ2-3|TRBV29-1|many
CSVVVGGSFTDTQYF
TGCAGCGTTGTAGTCGGCGGGAGCTTCACAGATACGCAGTATTTT
>TRBD1|TRBJ2-7|TRBV18|few
CASSATETGIYEQYF
TGTGCCAGCTCAGCGACTGAGACAGGGATCTACGAGCAGTACTTC
>-|TRBJ1-1|TRBV7-9|few
CASSTGGREAFF
TGTGCCAGCAGCACGGGGGGCAGAGAAGCTTTCTTT
>-|TRBJ2-4|TRBV18|many
CASSPPGLAKNIQYF
TGTGCCAGCTCACCCCCTGGCCTAGCCAAAAACATTCAGTACTTC
>TRBD1|TRBJ1-4|TRBV7-9|-
CASSLAGGREKLFF
TGTGCCAGCAGCTTGGCAGGGGGTCGCGAAAAACTGTTTTTT
>TRBD1|TRBJ1-2|TRBV28|-
CASRSQGVYGYTF
TGTGCCAGCAGGTCACAGGGGGTCTATGGCTACACCTTC
>TRBD1|TRBJ1-4|TRBV5-5|few
CASSPGDRDDEKLFF
TGTGCCAGCAGCCCTGGGGACAGGGATGATGAAAAACTGTTTTTT
>TRBD2|TRBJ2-3|TRBV6-5|many
CASSYWSGGEETQYF
TGTGCCAGCAGTTACTGGTCGGGGGGAGAGGAGACGCAGTATTTT
>-|TRBJ2-2|TRBV28|-
CASSLQSPNTGELFF
TGTGCCAGCAGTTTACAGAGCCCAAACACCGGGGAGCTGTTTTTT
>-|TRBJ1-6|TRBV11-2|many
CASSFSGRNNSPLHF
TGTGCCAGCAGCTTTTCGGGACGTAATAATTCACCCCTCCACTTT
>TRBD2|TRBJ2-7|TRBV28|few
CASSLTSFPEAVSF
TGTGCCAGCAGTTTGACTAGCTTCCCCGAGGCCGTGTCCTTC
>-|TRBJ2-7|TRBV7-9|few
CASSPRTDYEQYF
TGTGCCAGCAGTCCAAGAACGGACTACGAGCAGTACTTC
>-|TRBJ2-7|TRBV4-3|-
CASSQEGGASGEQYF
TGCGCCAGCAGCCAAGAGGGGGGGGCCAGCGGCGAGCAGTACTTC
>TRBD2|TRBJ2-1|TRBV7-2|many
CASSWGTSGAYNEQFF
TGTGCCAGCAGCTGGGGGACTAGCGGCGCCTACAATGAGCAGTTCTTC
>-|TRBJ1-6|TRBV6-1|few
CASSEAPYSPLHF
TGTGCCAGCAGTGAAGCCCCTTATTCACCCCTCCACTTT
>-|TRBJ2-3|TRBV6-5|few
CASRRQLTDTQYF
TGTGCCAGCAGGCGGCAGCTAACAGATACGCAGTATTTT
>-|TRBJ2-5|TRBV21-1|-
CAPMNTQYF
TGTGCCCCTATGAACACCCAGTACTTC
>-|TRBJ2-3|TRBV7-2|few
CASSSRDWVSTQYF
TGTGCCAGCAGCTCCCGGGACTGGGTCTCAACGCAGTATTTT
>-|TRBJ1-1|TRBV5-1|-
CASSLVPWAEMNTEAFF
TGCGCCAGCAGCTTGGTGCCTTGGGCAGAGATGAACACTGAAGCTTTCTTT
>-|TRBJ1-1|TRBV12-3/TRBV12-4|few
CASSWEAWGTEAFF
TGTGCCAGCAGTTGGGAGGCCTGGGGAACTGAAGCTTTCTTT
>-|TRBJ1-2|TRBV7-2|few
CASSLGVSDGYTF
TGTGCCAGCAGCTTAGGAGTTTCGGATGGCTACACCTTC
>-|TRBJ1-4|TRBV6-5|many
CASSYISGGAKLFF
TGTGCCAGCAGTTACATTTCTGGGGGAGCAAAACTGTTTTTT
>-|TRBJ1-5|TRBV12-3/TRBV12-4|many
CASSTTGGLQPQHF
TGTGCCAGCAGTACTACTGGGGGCTTACAGCCCCAGCATTTT
>-|TRBJ2-7|TRBV28|few
CASRTLSSYEQYF
TGTGCCAGCAGGACGCTTAGCTCCTACGAGCAGTACTTC
>-|TRBJ1-1|TRBV3-1|few
CASSPVWGSNTEAFF
TGTGCCAGCAGCCCCGTCTGGGGATCGAACACTGAAGCTTTCTTT
>TRBD1|TRBJ1-6|TRBV5-1|many
CASSFRQGDNSPLHF
TGCGCCAGCAGCTTTCGACAGGGGGACAATTCACCCCTCCACTTT
>-|TRBJ1-1|TRBV7-6|many
CASSLARAGTNTEAFF
TGTGCCAGCAGCTTAGCGAGGGCAGGGACGAACACTGAAGCTTTCTTT
>-|TRBJ2-7|TRBV7-9|-
CASSPSGAYEQYF
TGTGCCAGCAGCCCTTCGGGGGCCTACGAGCAGTACTTC
>TRBD1|TRBJ1-6|TRBV18|many
CASSPAGQGGNSPLHF
TGTGCCAGCTCACCGGCGGGACAGGGGGGTAATTCACCCCTCCACTTT
>-|TRBJ1-5|TRBV6-6|-
CASSYSTNQPQHF
TGTGCCAGCAGTTACTCGACTAATCAGCCCCAGCATTTT
>-|TRBJ1-1|TRBV29-1|-
CSVWGRGATMNTEAFF
TGCAGCGTTTGGGGGCGAGGGGCTACCATGAACACTGAAGCTTTCTTT
>-|TRBJ2-7|TRBV7-2|few
CASSSSAGRSYEQYF
TGTGCCAGCAGCTCATCCGCAGGCCGGTCCTACGAGCAGTACTTC
>-|TRBJ1-1|TRBV29-1|once
CSVAVGQYAFF
TGCAGCGTTGCCGTAGGGCAGTACGCTTTCTTT
>-|TRBJ2-7|TRBV7-8|many
CASSLVPSYEQYF
TGTGCCAGCAGCTTAGTCCCCTCCTACGAGCAGTACTTC
>-|TRBJ1-6|TRBV6-2/TRBV6-3|-
CASSYVGFSPLHF
TGTGCCAGCAGTTATGTGGGGTTTTCACCCCTCCACTTT
>-|TRBJ2-5|TRBV11-2|-
CASSRGLLQETQYF
TGTGCCAGCAGCCGAGGACTCCTGCAAGAGACCCAGTACTTC
>-|TRBJ2-5|TRBV7-2|few
CASSLMTYQETQYF
TGTGCCAGCAGCTTAATGACTTACCAAGAGACCCAGTACTTC
>-|TRBJ1-2|TRBV5-1|many
CASSPGGRGYGYTF
TGCGCCAGCAGCCCGGGGGGCCGTGGGTATGGCTACACCTTC
>-|TRBJ2-3|TRBV7-2|few
CASSSSQAGGAGDTQYF
TGTGCCAGCAGCTCCTCCCAGGCGGGCGGAGCGGGCGATACGCAGTATTTT
>-|TRBJ2-7|TRBV11-2|few
CASSLTGTFYEQYF
TGTGCCAGCAGCTTAACGGGGACGTTCTACGAGCAGTACTTC
>TRBD2|TRBJ2-3|TRBV12-3/TRBV12-4|few
CASSIAGAGTDTQYF
TGTGCCAGCAGTATAGCGGGAGCAGGTACAGATACGCAGTATTTT
>TRBD1|TRBJ1-5|TRBV10-3|-
CAISDPTQGQFNQPQHF
TGTGCCATCAGTGACCCAACGCAGGGACAGTTTAATCAGCCCCAGCATTTT
>-|TRBJ2-1|TRBV11-3|many
CASSRGNEQFF
TGTGCCAGCTCGAGGGGGAATGAGCAGTTCTTC
>-|TRBJ2-7|TRBV20-1|few
CSASGGYEQYF
TGCAGTGCTAGCGGGGGTTACGAGCAGTACTTC
>-|TRBJ2-1|TRBV7-2|few
CASTPQEGQQFF
TGTGCCAGCACCCCCCAAGAGGGGCAGCAGTTCTTC
>-|TRBJ2-2|TRBV29-1|-
CTARKYDTGELFF
TGCACAGCCAGGAAATACGACACCGGGGAGCTGTTTTTT
>-|TRBJ2-3|TRBV7-9|many
CASSFKDVTDTQYF
TGTGCCAGCAGCTTCAAAGACGTCACAGATACGCAGTATTTT
>-|TRBJ2-2|TRBV29-1|many
CSVVKGAGTGELFF
TGCAGCGTAGTTAAGGGGGCGGGGACCGGGGAGCTGTTTTTT
>-|TRBJ1-6|TRBV6-5|many
CASSLQDYRDSPLHF
TGTGCCAGCAGTCTACAGGACTACAGGGATTCACCCCTCCACTTT
>TRBD1|TRBJ2-2|TRBV11-1|few
CASSFGTASTGELFF
TGTGCCAGCAGCTTTGGGACAGCAAGCACCGGGGAGCTGTTTTTT
>TRBD1|TRBJ2-2|TRBV20-1|-
CSARGQGAVGELFF
TGCAGTGCTCGGGGACAGGGGGCGGTCGGGGAGCTGTTTTTT